This T cell receptor beta chain was sequenced for a study of blood T cell repertoires in COVID-19. The CDR3 covers 17 residues. CDR1 and CDR2 from the germline V gene are MNHNS and SASEGT. Deletions cut 0 bases from V and 2 bases from J, with 14 bases between. Assay used: immunoSEQ multiplex PCR; TCRdb lists only in-frame clones, some missing. The data hold 250,000 to 400,000 clones, with 88% observed a single time. This clone has just one count. The sample taken for sequencing was peripheral blood. This TCR was sampled from a woman in her thirties with COVID-19, enrolled during active disease. The chain couples TRBV6-1 to TRBJ2-1, with TRBD2 as a possible D gene (6 bases). CDR3 DNA sequence: TGTGCCAGCAGTGAAGCGGATGGGGAGGTCACCTACAATGAGCAGTTCTTC. Protein: CASSEADGEVTYNEQFF.